This T cell receptor beta chain appears in the sequencing data of a study of blood T cell repertoires in COVID-19. Study details: Some COVID-19 samples were acute and others convalescent; all came from the United States, Italy and Spain. Sources were T cells, B-cell-depleted T cells, or PBMCs; the material itself was cDNA or gDNA.

This clone appeared once. Original data processing: How many nucleated cells were present was estimated from reference gene primer amplification. Sequenced by immunoSEQ multiplex PCR; TCRdb stores in-frame clones only, minus some. The V and J calls and clone size are taken from that table; D and trimming were inferred from the DNA. This table holds roughly 220,000 clones, approximately 84% found once. Deletions cut 6 bases from V and 11 bases from J, with 14 bases between. The CDR3 sequence is 13 residues long. In germline, CDR1 is LNHDA, CDR2 SQIVND (reference sequence). The sequenced sample consisted of peripheral blood. The receptor's source is a woman in her twenties or thirties who had recovered from COVID-19. This chain connects TRBV19 to TRBJ1-6; D not resolved. Written as DNA, the CDR3 is TGTGCCAGTAGCTCCCGTCCCGGGGCACCCCTCCACTTT. Its translation is CASSSRPGAPLHF. The full variable domain, its missing parts supplied by reference TRBV19 and TRBJ1-6, is DGGITQSPKYLFRKEGQNVTLSCEQNLNHDAMYWYRQDPGQGLRLIYYSQIVNDFQKGDIAEGYSVSREKKESFPLTVTSAQKNPTAFYLCASSSRPGAPLHFGNGTRLTVT.